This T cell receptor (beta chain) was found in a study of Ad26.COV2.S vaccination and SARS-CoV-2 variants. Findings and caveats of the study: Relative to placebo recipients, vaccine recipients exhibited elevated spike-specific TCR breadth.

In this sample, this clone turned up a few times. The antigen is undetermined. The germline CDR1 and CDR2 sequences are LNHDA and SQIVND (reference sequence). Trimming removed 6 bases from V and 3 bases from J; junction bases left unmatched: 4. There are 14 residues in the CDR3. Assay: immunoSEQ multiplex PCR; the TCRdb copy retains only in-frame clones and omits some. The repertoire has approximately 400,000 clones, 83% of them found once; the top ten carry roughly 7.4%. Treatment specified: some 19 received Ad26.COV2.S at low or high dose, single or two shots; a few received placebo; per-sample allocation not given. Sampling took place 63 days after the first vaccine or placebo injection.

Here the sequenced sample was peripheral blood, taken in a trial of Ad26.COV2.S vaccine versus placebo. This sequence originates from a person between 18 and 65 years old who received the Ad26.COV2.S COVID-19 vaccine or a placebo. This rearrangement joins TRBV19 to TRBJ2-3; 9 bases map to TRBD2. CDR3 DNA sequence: TGTGCCAGTAGGGCGGGAGGGCCAACAGATACGCAGTATTTT. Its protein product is CASRAGGPTDTQYF. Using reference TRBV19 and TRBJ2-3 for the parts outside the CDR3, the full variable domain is DGGITQSPKYLFRKEGQNVTLSCEQNLNHDAMYWYRQDPGQGLRLIYYSQIVNDFQKGDIAEGYSVSREKKESFPLTVTSAQKNPTAFYLCASRAGGPTDTQYFGPGTRLTVL.